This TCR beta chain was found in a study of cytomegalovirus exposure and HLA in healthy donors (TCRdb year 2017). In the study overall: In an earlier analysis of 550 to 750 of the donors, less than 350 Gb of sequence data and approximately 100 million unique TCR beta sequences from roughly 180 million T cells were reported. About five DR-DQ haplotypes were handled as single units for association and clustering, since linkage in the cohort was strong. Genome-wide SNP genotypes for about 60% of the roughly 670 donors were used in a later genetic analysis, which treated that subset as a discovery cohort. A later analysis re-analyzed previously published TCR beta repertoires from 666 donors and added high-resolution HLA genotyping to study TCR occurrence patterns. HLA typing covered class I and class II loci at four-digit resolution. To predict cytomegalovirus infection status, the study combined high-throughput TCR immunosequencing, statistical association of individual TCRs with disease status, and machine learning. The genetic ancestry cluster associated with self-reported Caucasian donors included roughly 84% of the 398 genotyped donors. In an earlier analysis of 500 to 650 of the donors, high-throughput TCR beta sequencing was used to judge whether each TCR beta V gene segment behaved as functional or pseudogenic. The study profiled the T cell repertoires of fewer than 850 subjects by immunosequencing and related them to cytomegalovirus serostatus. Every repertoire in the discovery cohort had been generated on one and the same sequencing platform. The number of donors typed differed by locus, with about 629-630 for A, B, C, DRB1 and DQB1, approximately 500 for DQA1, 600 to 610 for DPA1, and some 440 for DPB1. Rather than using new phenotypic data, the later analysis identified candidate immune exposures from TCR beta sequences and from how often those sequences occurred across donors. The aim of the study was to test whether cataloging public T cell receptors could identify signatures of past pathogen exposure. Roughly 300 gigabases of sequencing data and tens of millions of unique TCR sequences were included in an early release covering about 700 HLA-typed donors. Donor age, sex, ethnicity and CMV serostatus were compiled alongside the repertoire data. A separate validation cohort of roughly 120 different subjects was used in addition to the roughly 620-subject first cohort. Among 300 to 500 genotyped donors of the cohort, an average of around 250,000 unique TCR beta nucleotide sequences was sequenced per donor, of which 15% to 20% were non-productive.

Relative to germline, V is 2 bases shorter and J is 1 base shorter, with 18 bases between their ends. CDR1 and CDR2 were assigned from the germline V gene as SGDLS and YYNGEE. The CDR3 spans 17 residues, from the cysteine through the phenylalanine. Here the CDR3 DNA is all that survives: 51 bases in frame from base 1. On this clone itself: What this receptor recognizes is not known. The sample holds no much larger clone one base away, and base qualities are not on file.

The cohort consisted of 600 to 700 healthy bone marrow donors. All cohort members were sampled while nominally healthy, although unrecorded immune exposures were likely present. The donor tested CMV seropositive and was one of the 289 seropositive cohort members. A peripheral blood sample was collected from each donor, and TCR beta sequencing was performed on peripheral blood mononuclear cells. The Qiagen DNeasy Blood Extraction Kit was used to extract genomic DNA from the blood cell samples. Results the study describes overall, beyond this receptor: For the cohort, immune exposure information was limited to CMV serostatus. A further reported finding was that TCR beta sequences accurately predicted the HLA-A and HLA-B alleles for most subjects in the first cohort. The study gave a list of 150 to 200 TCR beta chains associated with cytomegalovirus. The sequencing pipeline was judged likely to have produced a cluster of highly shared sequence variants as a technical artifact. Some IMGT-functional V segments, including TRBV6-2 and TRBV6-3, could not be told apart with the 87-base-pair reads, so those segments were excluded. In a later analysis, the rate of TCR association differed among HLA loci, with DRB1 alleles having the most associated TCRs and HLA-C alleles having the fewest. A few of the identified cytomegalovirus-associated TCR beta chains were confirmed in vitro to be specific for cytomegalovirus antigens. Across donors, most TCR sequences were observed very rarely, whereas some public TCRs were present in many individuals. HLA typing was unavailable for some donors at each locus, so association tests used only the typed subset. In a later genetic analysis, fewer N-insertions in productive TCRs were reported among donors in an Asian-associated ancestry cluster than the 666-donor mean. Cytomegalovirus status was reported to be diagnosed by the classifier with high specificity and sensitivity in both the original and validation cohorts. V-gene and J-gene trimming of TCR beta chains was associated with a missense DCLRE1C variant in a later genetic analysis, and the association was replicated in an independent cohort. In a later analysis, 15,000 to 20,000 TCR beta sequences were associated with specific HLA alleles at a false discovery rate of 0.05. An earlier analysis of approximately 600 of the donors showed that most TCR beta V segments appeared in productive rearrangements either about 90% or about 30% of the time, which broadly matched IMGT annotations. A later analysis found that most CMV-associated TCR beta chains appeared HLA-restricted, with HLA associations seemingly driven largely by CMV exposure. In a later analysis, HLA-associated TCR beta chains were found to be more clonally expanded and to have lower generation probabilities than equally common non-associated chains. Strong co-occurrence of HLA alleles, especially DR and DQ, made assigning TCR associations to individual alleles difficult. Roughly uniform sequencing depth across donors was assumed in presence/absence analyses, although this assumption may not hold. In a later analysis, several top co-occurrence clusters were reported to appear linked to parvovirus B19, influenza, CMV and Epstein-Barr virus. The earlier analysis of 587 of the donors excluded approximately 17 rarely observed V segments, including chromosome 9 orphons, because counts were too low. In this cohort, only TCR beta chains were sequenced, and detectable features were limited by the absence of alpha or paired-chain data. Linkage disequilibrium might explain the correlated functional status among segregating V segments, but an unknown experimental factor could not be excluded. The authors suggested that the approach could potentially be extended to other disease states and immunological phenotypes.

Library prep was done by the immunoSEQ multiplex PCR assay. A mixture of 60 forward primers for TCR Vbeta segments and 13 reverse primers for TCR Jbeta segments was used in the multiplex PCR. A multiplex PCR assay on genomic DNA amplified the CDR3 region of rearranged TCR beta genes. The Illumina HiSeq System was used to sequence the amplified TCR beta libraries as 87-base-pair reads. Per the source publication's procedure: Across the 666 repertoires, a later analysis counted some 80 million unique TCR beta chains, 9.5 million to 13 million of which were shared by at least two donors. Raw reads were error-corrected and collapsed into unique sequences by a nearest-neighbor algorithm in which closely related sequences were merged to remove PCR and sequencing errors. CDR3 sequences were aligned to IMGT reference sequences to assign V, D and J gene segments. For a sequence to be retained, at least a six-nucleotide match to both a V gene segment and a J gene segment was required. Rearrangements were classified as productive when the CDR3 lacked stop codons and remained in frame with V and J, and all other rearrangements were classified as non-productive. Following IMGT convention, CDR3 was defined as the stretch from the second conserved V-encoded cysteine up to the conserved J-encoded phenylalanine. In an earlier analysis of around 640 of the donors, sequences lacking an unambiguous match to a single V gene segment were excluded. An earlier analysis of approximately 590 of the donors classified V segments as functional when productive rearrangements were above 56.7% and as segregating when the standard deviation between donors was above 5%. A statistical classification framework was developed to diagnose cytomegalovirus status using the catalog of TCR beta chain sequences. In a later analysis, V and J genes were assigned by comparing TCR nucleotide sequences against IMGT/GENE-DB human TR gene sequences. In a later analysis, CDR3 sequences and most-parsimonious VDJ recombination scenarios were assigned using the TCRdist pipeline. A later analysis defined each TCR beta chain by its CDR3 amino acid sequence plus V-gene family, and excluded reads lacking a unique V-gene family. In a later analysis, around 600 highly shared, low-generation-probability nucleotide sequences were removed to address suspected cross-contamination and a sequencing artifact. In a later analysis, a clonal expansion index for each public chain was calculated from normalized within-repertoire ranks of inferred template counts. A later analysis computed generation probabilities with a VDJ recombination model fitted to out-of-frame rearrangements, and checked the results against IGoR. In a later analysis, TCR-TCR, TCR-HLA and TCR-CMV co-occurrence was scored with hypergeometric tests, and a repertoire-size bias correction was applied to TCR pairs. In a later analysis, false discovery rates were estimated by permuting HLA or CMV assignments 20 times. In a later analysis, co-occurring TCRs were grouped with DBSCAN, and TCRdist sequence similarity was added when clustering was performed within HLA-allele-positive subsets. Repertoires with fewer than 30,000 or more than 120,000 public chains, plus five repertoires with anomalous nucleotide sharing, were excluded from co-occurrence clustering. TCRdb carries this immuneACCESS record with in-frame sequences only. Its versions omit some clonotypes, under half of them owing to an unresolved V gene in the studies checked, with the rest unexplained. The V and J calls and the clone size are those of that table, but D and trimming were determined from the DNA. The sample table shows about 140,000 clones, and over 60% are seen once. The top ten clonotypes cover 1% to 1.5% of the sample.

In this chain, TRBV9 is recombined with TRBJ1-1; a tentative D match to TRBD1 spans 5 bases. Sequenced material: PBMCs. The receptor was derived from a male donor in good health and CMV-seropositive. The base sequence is TGTGCCAGCAGCGTCCCGGAGGGGAGGAACCCGAACACTGAAGCTTTCTTT. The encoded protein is CASSVPEGRNPNTEAFF. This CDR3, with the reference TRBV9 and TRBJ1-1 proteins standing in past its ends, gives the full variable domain DSGVTQTPKHLITATGQRVTLRCSPRSGDLSVYWYQQSLDQGLQFLIQYYNGEERAKGNILERFSAQQFPDLHSELNLSSLELGDSALYFCASSVPEGRNPNTEAFFGQGTRLTVV.